This T cell receptor beta chain was retrieved from a study of blood T cell repertoires in COVID-19. Across the study: PBMCs, B-cell-depleted T cells, or T cells provided the cDNA or gDNA that made up the material.

Original handling: Estimated nucleated cell counts came from reference gene primer amplification. Data came from immunoSEQ multiplex PCR; TCRdb stores just in-frame clones and leaves some out. V, J and clone size are those of that table, while D and trimming were read from the DNA. This sample carries fewer than 350,000 clones, around 90% of them seen once, and the ten largest clones take 9.4%. Sequences were obtained from peripheral blood. The source of this sequence is a young man with active or convalescent COVID-19.

DNA for the CDR3: TGCGCCAGCAGCCATGGCGGACAGCGACGATCTAACTATGGCTACACCTTC. It is translated as CASSHGGQRRSNYGYTF. V is TRBV5-1 and J is TRBJ1-2, with a tentative D call TRBD1 (6 bases). CDR3 size: 17 residues. Germline assignment: CDR1 SGHRS and CDR2 YFSETQ. V lost 4 bases and J 0 bases, leaving 19 bases between the germline ends.